The 8 T cell receptor beta chains listed next were all sequenced from one sample in a study of blood T cell repertoires in COVID-19. Method: immunoSEQ multiplex PCR; TCRdb's copy keeps in-frame clones and lacks some. This sample has more than 250,000 clones, with roughly 80% found just once. The specimen sequenced was PBMCs or T cells enriched from blood (not recorded which). These receptors originate from a man aged 40-50 years who had been exposed to COVID-19.

The chain links TRBV20-1 to TRBJ2-7; 11 bases are a match to TRBD1. Germline CDR1 reads DFQATT; CDR2 reads SNEGSKA (reference sequence). The CDR3 has 17 residues. V shed 3 bases, J shed 2 bases, and the junction held 12 bases outside the gene matches. CDR3 coding DNA: TGCAGTGCTAGTTCCTTACCCCGGGACAGGGGGACCTACGAGCAGTACTTC. Translation: CSASSLPRDRGTYEQYF.

The genes are TRBV18 and TRBJ2-5, with 13 bases matching TRBD2. With V trimmed by 3 bases and J by 3 bases, 4 bases remained unmatched. Germline CDR1 is KGHSH and CDR2 is LQKENI. This CDR3 region has 16 residues. The CDR3 DNA reads as TGTGCCAGCTCACCTCCGGGACTAGCGGGAAAAGAGACCCAGTACTTC. Translation gives CASSPPGLAGKETQYF.

The chain is built from TRBV28 and TRBJ2-5; D is perhaps TRBD1 (5 bases). V lost 6 bases to trimming and J lost 2 bases, with 16 bases between them. The V gene's germline CDR1 is MDHEN and CDR2 SYDVKM. This CDR3 has 15 amino acids. The CDR3 DNA reads as TGTGCCAGCAGCGGACGACTGGGGCGGCAAGAGACCCAGTACTTC. Its protein product is CASSGRLGRQETQYF.

This clone showed up just a few times. V gene TRBV3-1 (or the pseudogene TRBV3-2) combines with J gene TRBJ1-1, with D maybe TRBD1 (6 bases). Germline CDR1 LGHDT, CDR2 YNNKEL (reference sequence). CDR3 size: 13 residues. The germline V and J ends were trimmed by 4 bases and 5 bases, with 11 bases remaining between them. CDR3 sequence reads: CASSLGARTEAFF. As DNA, the CDR3 is TGTGCCAGCAGCCTGGGGGCTCGGACTGAAGCTTTCTTT.

This clone occurred a few times. This chain links TRBV18 with TRBJ2-7; 8 bases are shared with TRBD2. The CDR3 sequence is 14 residues long. CDR1 and CDR2 from the germline V gene are KGHSH and LQKENI. J was trimmed by 3 bases and V by 6 bases; bases with no gene match: 7. The CDR3 loop reads CASSLSGGGYEQYF. CDR3 sequence (DNA): TGTGCCAGCTCTCTGAGCGGGGGCGGCTACGAGCAGTACTTC.

V and J are TRBV19 and TRBJ2-5; TRBD2 matches at 9 bases. Looked up from germline, CDR1 is LNHDA and CDR2 is SQIVND (reference sequence). The junction had 10 bases not matched to a gene; V was cut back by 6 bases and J by 2 bases. This CDR3 spans 16 amino acids. CDR3 sequence (DNA): TGTGCCAGTAGCGCCAACTTAGCGGGAGAGCAAGAGACCCAGTACTTC. Translated: CASSANLAGEQETQYF.

This clone was seen a single time. The chain carries TRBV6-1 and TRBJ2-7; D remains unclear. The V gene's germline CDR1 is MNHNS and CDR2 SASEGT. The CDR3 has 11 residues. V lost 4 bases to trimming and J lost 5 bases, with 6 bases between them. DNA for the CDR3: TGTGCCAGCAGTGTAGCTAACGAGCAGTACTTC. It codes for CASSVANEQYF.

The V call is TRBV2, the J call TRBJ2-1; 12 bases match TRBD2. The CDR3 consists of 16 residues. Germline V gene lookup returns CDR1 SNHLY and CDR2 FYNNEI. The V segment lost 6 bases and the J segment 7 bases; nucleotides outside the gene matches: 10. This chain's CDR3 is CASSGTSGGRKNEQFF. CDR3 nucleotides: TGTGCCAGCAGCGGTACTAGCGGGGGGAGGAAGAATGAGCAGTTCTTC.